The T cell receptor (beta chain) described here comes from a study of blood T cell repertoires in COVID-19. In the study overall: The samples span acute and convalescent COVID-19 from the United States, Italy and Spain. The analysed material was cDNA or gDNA that came from T cells, B-cell-depleted T cells, or PBMCs.

The assay was immunoSEQ multiplex PCR, and TCRdb's table has in-frame clones only and misses some. The table records more than 85,000 clones, around nine tenths of them present only once. Patients of the Seattle cohort, enrolled during active infection, were followed longitudinally. Between the trimmed V and J ends, which lost 2 bases and 5 bases, there was a span of 12 bases. CDR1 is KGHDR, CDR2 SFDVKD, per germline. The CDR3 sequence is 15 residues long. Material: peripheral blood. The chain combines TRBV24-1 with TRBJ2-1; D gene unclear. This clonotype was obtained from a woman between 45 and 65 years old with COVID-19, enrolled during active disease. CDR3 amino acids: CATSDSRQINNEQFF. In nucleotides, the CDR3 is TGTGCCACCAGTGATTCGCGGCAGATTAACAATGAGCAGTTCTTC.